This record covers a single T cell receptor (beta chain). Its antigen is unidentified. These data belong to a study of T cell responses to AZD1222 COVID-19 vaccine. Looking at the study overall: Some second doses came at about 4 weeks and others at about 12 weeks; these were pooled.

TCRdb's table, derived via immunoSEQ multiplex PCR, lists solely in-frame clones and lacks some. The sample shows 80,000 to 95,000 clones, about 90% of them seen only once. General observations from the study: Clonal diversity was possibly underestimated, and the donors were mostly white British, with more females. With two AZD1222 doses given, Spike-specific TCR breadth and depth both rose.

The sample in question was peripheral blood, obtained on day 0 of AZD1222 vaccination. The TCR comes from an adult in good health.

The CDR3 DNA reads as TGTGCCAGCAGCTTAACGTCGGGACTAGCGGGGAGAAGCACAGATACGCAGTATTTT. It codes for CASSLTSGLAGRSTDTQYF. The rearrangement uses TRBV7-3 and TRBJ2-3; 13 positions match TRBD2. The CDR3 runs to 19 residues. V lost 0 bases and J lost 0; bases outside the gene matches: 6. The germline V gene has CDR1 SGHTA and CDR2 FQGTGA.